The TCR beta chain described here comes from a study of OX40 agonist ivuxolimab in advanced cancers. Profiled with immunoSEQ multiplex PCR; TCRdb holds only in-frame clones, not every one. The table shows over 90,000 clones, with 94% occurring only once. The germline V gene encodes CDR1 SSHAT and CDR2 FNYEAQ (reference sequence). The CDR3 has 13 residues. V was shortened by 3 bases and J by 4 bases, with 9 bases between the two germline ends. The V and J genes are TRBV7-7 and TRBJ1-1; tentative D call: TRBD1 (5 bases). The sequence was collected from an adult with an advanced solid tumor such as melanoma, head and neck, liver or kidney cancer. This sample comprised CD4+ or CD8+ T cells sorted from blood, obtained in a trial of the OX40 agonist ivuxolimab. The CDR3 sequence: CASSFTQGTEAFF. The CDR3 nucleotides read TGTGCCAGCAGCTTCACCCAGGGCACTGAAGCTTTCTTT.